A selection of T cell receptor beta chains follows, all from one sample in a study of T cell responses to AZD1222 COVID-19 vaccine. Sequencing used immunoSEQ multiplex PCR; TCRdb keeps in-frame clones, though not all of them. Of 140,000 or so clones listed, roughly 90% were seen once; the top ten hold about 5%. Sequenced material: peripheral blood, taken 28 days after the second dose of the MenACWY control vaccine. The source of these receptors is an adult who received the MenACWY meningococcal vaccine as a control. Both conserved end residues are part of each CDR3. The order of the fields is clone size, D gene, V gene, J gene, CDR3 DNA, CDR3 protein. D genes are given only for firm matches. Part of the rows lack a size; the others show once, few, many or a class for expanded clones.

>NA|NA|TRBV7-2|TRBJ1-2
TGTGCCAGCAGCTTAGCGGCAGTACTAAACTATGGCTACACCTTC
CASSLAAVLNYGYTF
>NA|NA|TRBV27|TRBJ1-2
TGTGCCAGCGGCCTCCGGGGGTATGGCTACACCTTC
CASGLRGYGYTF
>NA|NA|TRBV9|TRBJ2-7
TGTGCCAGCAGCGTAGCATGGGATCCCTCCTACGAGCAGTACTTC
CASSVAWDPSYEQYF
>NA|NA|TRBV9|TRBJ2-1
TGTGCCAGCAGCGTAGGGGATGAGCAGTTCTTC
CASSVGDEQFF
>NA|NA|TRBV7-9|TRBJ2-1
TGTCTGGTGATCCCAACTCCGATCTACAATGAGCAGTTCTTC
CLVIPTPIYNEQFF
>once|NA|TRBV29-1|TRBJ1-2
TGCAGCGTTGAAGATCAGGGCCGAGGGTATGGCTACACCTTC
CSVEDQGRGYGYTF
>few|NA|TRBV5-6|TRBJ1-4
TGTGCCAGCAGCTTAGTGATTGATGAAAAACTGTTTTTT
CASSLVIDEKLFF
>NA|NA|TRBV24-1|TRBJ2-3
TGTGCCACCAGTGATTCCAGGGGCGCAGATACGCAGTATTTT
CATSDSRGADTQYF
>NA|TRBD1|TRBV5-1|TRBJ2-7
TGCGCCAGCAGCTCGTTGACAGGGAAGGACTACGAGCAGTACTTC
CASSSLTGKDYEQYF
>few|TRBD1|TRBV11-2|TRBJ1-6
TGTGCCAGCAGCTTAGTTGTCGGGACAGGGTTTAATTCACCCCTCCACTTT
CASSLVVGTGFNSPLHF
>NA|NA|TRBV7-9|TRBJ1-2
TGTGCCAGCAGCCATCTCGGGGGGCGTGACTATGGCTACACCTTC
CASSHLGGRDYGYTF
>NA|TRBD2|TRBV4-1|TRBJ2-5
TGCGCCAGCAGCCAGGAGCGGGGGACCCAAGAGACCCAGTACTTC
CASSQERGTQETQYF
>NA|TRBD2|TRBV9|TRBJ2-3
TGTGCCAGCAGTTCGGGACTAGCGGGGACAAGGACGCAGTATTTT
CASSSGLAGTRTQYF
>NA|NA|TRBV18|TRBJ1-6
TGTGCCAGCTCACCAAAGGAGGGCTCACCCCTCCACTTT
CASSPKEGSPLHF
>NA|TRBD1|TRBV5-6|TRBJ2-7
TGTGCCAGCAGCTTTTCGGACAGGGGGGGATACGAGCAGTACTTC
CASSFSDRGGYEQYF
>NA|NA|TRBV2|TRBJ2-1
TGTGCCAGCAGTGGTAACGCCAACAATGAGCAGTTCTTC
CASSGNANNEQFF
>NA|TRBD1|TRBV5-8|TRBJ1-2
TGTGCCAGCAGCAGGGACAGGGGAGGGTATGGCTACACCTTC
CASSRDRGGYGYTF
>NA|TRBD1|TRBV30|TRBJ1-5
TGTGCCTGGAGTCGGAACAGGGGAGGTCAGCCCCAGCATTTT
CAWSRNRGGQPQHF
>NA|NA|TRBV7-9|TRBJ2-2
TGTGCCAGCAGCACGCCGGGCCAGAGGCGGGACACCGGGGAGCTGTTTTTT
CASSTPGQRRDTGELFF
>once|NA|TRBV24-1|TRBJ1-3
TGTGCCACTTCCCGAAACACCATATATTTT
CATSRNTIYF
>few|NA|TRBV27|TRBJ1-4
TGTGCCAGCAGTCCCCGGGGGCAAGGTGGCACTAATGAAAAACTGTTTTTT
CASSPRGQGGTNEKLFF
>NA|TRBD2|TRBV28|TRBJ2-1
TGTGCCAGCAGCCCCAGCGGGAGGCCCTCCTACAATGAGCAGTTCTTC
CASSPSGRPSYNEQFF
>once|NA|TRBV9|TRBJ1-5
TGTGCCAGCAGCGCTCCAGATGGAGCCCAGCATTTT
CASSAPDGAQHF
>NA|TRBD1|TRBV7-2|TRBJ1-1
TGTGCCAGCAGCAAGACAGGGCAAATCACTGAAGCTTTCTTT
CASSKTGQITEAFF
>NA|NA|TRBV6-5|TRBJ1-1
TGTGCCAGCAAGGATGGTTACACTGAAGCTTTCTTT
CASKDGYTEAFF
>NA|NA|TRBV6-5|TRBJ1-1
TGTGCCAGCAGTTACGGGGTGTTGAACACTGAAGCTTTCTTT
CASSYGVLNTEAFF
>NA|NA|TRBV7-2|TRBJ1-3
TGTGCCAGCAGCTTATCGGTGAGCTCTGGAAACACCATATATTTT
CASSLSVSSGNTIYF
>NA|NA|TRBV5-5|TRBJ1-4
TGTGCCAGCAGCTTGTATTTAGGTGAAAAACTGTTTTTT
CASSLYLGEKLFF
>NA|NA|TRBV20-1|TRBJ1-1
TGCAGTGCTAGTGAAAGGGGGAAGAGGACTGAAGCTTTCTTT
CSASERGKRTEAFF